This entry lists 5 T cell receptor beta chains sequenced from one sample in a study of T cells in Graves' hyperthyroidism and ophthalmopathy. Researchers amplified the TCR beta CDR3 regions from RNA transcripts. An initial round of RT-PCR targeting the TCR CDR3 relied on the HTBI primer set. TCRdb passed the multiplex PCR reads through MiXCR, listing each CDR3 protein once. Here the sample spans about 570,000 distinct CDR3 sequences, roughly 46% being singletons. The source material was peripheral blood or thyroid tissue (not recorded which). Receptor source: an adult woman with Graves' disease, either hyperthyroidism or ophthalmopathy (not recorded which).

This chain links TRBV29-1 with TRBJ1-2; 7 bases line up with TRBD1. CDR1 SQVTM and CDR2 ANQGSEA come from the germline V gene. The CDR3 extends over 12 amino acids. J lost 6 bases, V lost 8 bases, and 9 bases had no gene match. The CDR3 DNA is TGCAGCAGGGGACAGCTCTGGGATGGCTACACCTTC. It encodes CSRGQLWDGYTF. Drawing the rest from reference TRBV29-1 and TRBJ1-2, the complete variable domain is SAVISQKPSRDICQRGTSLTIQCQVDSQVTMMFWYRQQPGQSLTLIATANQGSEATYESGFVIDKFPISRPNLTFSTLTVSNMSPEDSSIYLCSRGQLWDGYTFGSGTRLTVV.

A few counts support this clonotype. The CDR3 sequence: CSAVRSTMSYEQYF. The CDR3 DNA reads as TGCAGCGCCGTTCGATCGACTATGAGTTACGAGCAGTACTTC. The genes are TRBV29-1 and TRBJ2-7; maybe TRBD2 (5 bases). This CDR3 is built from 14 residues. Germline CDR1 is SQVTM and CDR2 is ANQGSEA. Trimming cost V 7 bases and J 4 bases, with 20 bases left between them.

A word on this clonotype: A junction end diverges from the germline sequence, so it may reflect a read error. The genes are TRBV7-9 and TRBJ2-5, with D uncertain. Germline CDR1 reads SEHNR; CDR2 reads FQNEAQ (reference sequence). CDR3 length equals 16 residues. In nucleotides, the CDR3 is TGTGCCAGCAGCCCAGTGGGCTCAATCTTCAAAGAGACTCAGTACTTC. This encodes CASSPVGSIFKETQYF. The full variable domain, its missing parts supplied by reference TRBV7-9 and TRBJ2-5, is DTGVSQNPRHKITKRGQNVTFRCDPISEHNRLYWYRQTLGQGPEFLTYFQNEAQLEKSRLLSDRFSAERPKGSFSTLEIQRTEQGDSAMYLCASSPVGSIFKETQYFGPGTRLLVL.

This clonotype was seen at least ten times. CDR3 nucleotide sequence: TGTGCCAGCACCTCGGCGGGAAGCTCCTACGAGCAGTACTTC. Its translation is CASTSAGSSYEQYF. The J gene is TRBJ2-7, the V gene TRBV6-1; tentatively, D is TRBD2 (6 bases). CDR1 MNHNS and CDR2 SASEGT come from the germline V gene. There are 14 residues in the CDR3. V dropped 7 bases and J dropped 0 bases, with 13 bases sitting between them.

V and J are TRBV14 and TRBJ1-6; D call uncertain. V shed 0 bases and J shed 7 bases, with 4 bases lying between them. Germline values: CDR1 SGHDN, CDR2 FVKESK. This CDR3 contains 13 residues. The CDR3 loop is CASSQDMNSPLHF. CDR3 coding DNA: TGTGCCAGCAGCCAAGATATGAATTCACCCCTCCACTTT.